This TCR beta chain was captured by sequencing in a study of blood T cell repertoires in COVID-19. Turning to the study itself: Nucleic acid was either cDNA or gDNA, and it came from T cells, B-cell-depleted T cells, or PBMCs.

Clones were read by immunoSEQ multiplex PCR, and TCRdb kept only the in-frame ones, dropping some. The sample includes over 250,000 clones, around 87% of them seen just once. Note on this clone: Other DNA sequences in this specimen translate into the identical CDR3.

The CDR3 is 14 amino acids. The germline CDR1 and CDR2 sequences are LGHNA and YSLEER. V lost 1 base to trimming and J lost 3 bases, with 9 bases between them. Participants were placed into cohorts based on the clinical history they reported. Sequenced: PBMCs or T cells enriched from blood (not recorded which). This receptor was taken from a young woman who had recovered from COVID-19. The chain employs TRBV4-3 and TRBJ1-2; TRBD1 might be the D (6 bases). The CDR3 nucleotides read TGCGCCAGCAGCCAAGGTGCAGGGGACTATGGCTACACCTTC. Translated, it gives CASSQGAGDYGYTF.